The clone carrying this T cell receptor (beta chain) was recorded many times. Its antigen is as yet unknown. The source of the sample is a study of post-analysis software for immune sequencing data. Study-level information: The disease courses covered relapsing-remitting, secondary progressive and progressive-relapsing multiple sclerosis. Study-level findings and limits: Normalized Chao1 diversity in multiple sclerosis patients fell significantly below that of controls. Roughly five TRBV segments were significantly more frequent in patients than in controls. TRBV5-6, TRBV5-1 and TRBV20-1 were among these segments. Samples made in the same batch grouped tightly together by F measure.

This CDR3 region has 13 residues. Deletions cut 2 bases from V and 0 bases from J, with 5 bases between. The germline CDR1 and CDR2 sequences are LGHNA and YSLEER. The library was made from cDNA and included unique molecular identifiers. With about 0.95 to 10 million T cells as the source, some 510,000 cDNA molecules resulted. TCRdb re-analysed the PCR reads in MiXCR, keeping a single row per CDR3 protein. The sample lists some 690,000 distinct CDR3 sequences; 25% to 30% were seen once. The source is a girl aged 10-17 years with multiple sclerosis. Sequenced sample: blood. This chain links TRBV4-3 with TRBJ2-7; D is unclear. CDR3 nucleotides: TGCGCCAGCAGCCAAACCACCTCCTACGAGCAGTACTTC. Translation gives CASSQTTSYEQYF.